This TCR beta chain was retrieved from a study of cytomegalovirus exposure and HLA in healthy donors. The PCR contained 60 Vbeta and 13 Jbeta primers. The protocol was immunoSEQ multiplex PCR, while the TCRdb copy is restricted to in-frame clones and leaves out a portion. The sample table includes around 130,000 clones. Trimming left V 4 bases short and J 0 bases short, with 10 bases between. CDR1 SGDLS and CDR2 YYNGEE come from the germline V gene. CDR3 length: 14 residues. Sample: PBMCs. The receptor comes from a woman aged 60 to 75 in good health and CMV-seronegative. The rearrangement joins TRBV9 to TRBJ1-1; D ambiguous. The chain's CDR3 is CASSPEKMNTEAFF. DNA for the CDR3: TGTGCCAGCAGCCCTGAGAAAATGAACACTGAAGCTTTCTTT.